The next 31 T cell receptor beta chains were all read from a single sample in a study of T cell responses to AZD1222 COVID-19 vaccine. Only in-frame clones appear in the TCRdb table, and some are missing; sequencing was by immunoSEQ multiplex PCR. The table shows around 130,000 clones, with 85% to 95% occurring only once. The input for sequencing was peripheral blood, taken on day 0 of AZD1222 vaccination. The receptors shown here come from an adult in good health.

The rearrangement uses TRBV18 and TRBJ1-2; D may be TRBD1 (6 bases). The CDR3 has 13 amino acids. With 5 bases removed from V and 2 bases from J, the gap between germline ends came to 9 bases. Germline CDR1 is KGHSH and CDR2 is LQKENI. The CDR3 nucleotides read TGTGCCAGCTCAGGAGGGACAAACTATGGCTACACCTTC. Protein: CASSGGTNYGYTF.

This clone has more than one count but fewer than ten. The chain has TRBV4-1 and TRBJ1-6; D is unresolved. Trimming stripped 1 base from V and 6 bases from J, with 10 bases between. Germline CDR1 is MGHRA and CDR2 is YSYEKL. The CDR3 sequence is 15 residues long. The CDR3 nucleotides are TGCGCCAGCAGCCAAGCTGAGGGTGGTAATTCACCCCTCCACTTT. Translating gives CASSQAEGGNSPLHF.

The J gene is TRBJ2-7, the V gene TRBV11-2; tentative D call: TRBD1 (6 bases). CDR1 is SGHAT and CDR2 is FQNNGV in the germline V gene. The V and J ends lost 5 bases and 4 bases respectively, with 12 bases between them. This CDR3 comprises 13 residues. This CDR3 reads CASSPGQLYEQYF. The CDR3 coding sequence is TGTGCCAGCAGCCCGGGACAATTATACGAGCAGTACTTC.

The chain carries TRBV2 and TRBJ1-6, with D unresolved. Trimming left V 6 bases short and J 0 bases short, with 12 bases between. The CDR3 runs 16 residues. In germline, CDR1 is SNHLY, CDR2 FYNNEI. The CDR3 here is CASRWRESSYNSPLHF. The CDR3 coding sequence is TGTGCCAGCAGATGGAGGGAGAGCTCCTATAATTCACCCCTCCACTTT.

The chain employs TRBV25-1 and TRBJ1-2; D is possibly TRBD1 (6 bases). Per germline, CDR1 MGHDK and CDR2 SYGVNS. V lost 0 bases and J 3 bases, leaving 11 bases between the germline ends. The CDR3 totals 15 residues. For the CDR3, the DNA is TGTGCCAGCAGTGAATATGGGGGGCGCGACTATGGCTACACCTTC. It codes for CASSEYGGRDYGYTF.

J is TRBJ1-6 and V is TRBV15; D call uncertain. The CDR3 loop spans 16 amino acids. CDR1 and CDR2 (germline): LNHNV, YYDKDF (reference sequence). V shed 2 bases and J shed 8 bases, with 16 bases lying between them. Here the CDR3 DNA reads TGTGCCACCAGCAGAAACCAAGGAGACGGACATTCACCCCTCCACTTT. This sequence encodes CATSRNQGDGHSPLHF.

This chain joins TRBV4-1 and TRBJ1-1, with D tentatively TRBD1 (5 bases). This CDR3 is 16 amino acids long. V lost 8 bases and J 0 bases, leaving 19 bases between the germline ends. Germline CDR1 reads MGHRA; CDR2 reads YSYEKL. The CDR3: CASSWGGATLNTEAFF. The DNA for the CDR3 is TGCGCCAGCTCCTGGGGGGGTGCTACCTTGAACACTGAAGCTTTCTTT.

V and J are TRBV19 and TRBJ2-1; TRBD2 agrees at 11 bases. The germline V gene encodes CDR1 LNHDA and CDR2 SQIVND (reference sequence). V was clipped by 3 bases and J by 5 bases; unmatched bases: 9. This CDR3 has 17 residues. The chain's CDR3 is CASSIPSGGSLNNEQFF. In DNA, the CDR3 is TGTGCCAGTAGTATCCCTAGCGGGGGGTCCCTAAACAATGAGCAGTTCTTC.

The J gene is TRBJ1-2, the V gene TRBV7-9; tentatively, D is TRBD1 (5 bases). Per the germline V gene, CDR1 is SEHNR and CDR2 is FQNEAQ (reference sequence). V was trimmed by 7 bases and J by 2 bases, leaving 14 bases between them. The CDR3 is made up of 14 amino acids. Here the CDR3 reads CASTPRGGNYGYTF. In DNA form, the CDR3 reads TGTGCCAGCACCCCACGGGGGGGGAACTATGGCTACACCTTC.

This clone has only one observation. Other DNA sequences of this sample code for an identical CDR3. The chain is built from TRBV7-9 and TRBJ1-1, with no clear D. The V gene's germline CDR1 is SEHNR and CDR2 FQNEAQ (reference sequence). The CDR3 contains 12 residues. Trimming pared 1 base from V and 3 bases from J, leaving 3 bases between. As DNA, the CDR3 is TGTGCCAGCAGCTTAGGATACACTGAAGCTTTCTTT. It encodes CASSLGYTEAFF.

This chain links TRBV5-4 with TRBJ1-5; no definite D call. Germline loops: CDR1 SGHNT, CDR2 YYREEE (reference sequence). The CDR3 runs 14 residues. V gave up 0 bases and J gave up 0 bases, with 4 bases separating them. The CDR3 nucleotides read TGTGCCAGCAGCTTGGGGGGTAGCAATCAGCCCCAGCATTTT. Translating it yields CASSLGGSNQPQHF.

The V and J genes are TRBV9 and TRBJ2-1; D remains ambiguous. The germline gives CDR1 SGDLS, CDR2 YYNGEE. There are 15 residues in the CDR3. Trimming removed 0 bases from V and 0 bases from J, with 7 bases in between. The CDR3: CASSVAGGSYNEQFF. In nucleotides, the CDR3 is TGTGCCAGCAGCGTAGCGGGCGGCTCCTACAATGAGCAGTTCTTC.

This clone was detected only once. The chain joins TRBV29-1 to TRBJ1-4; unclear D gene. Germline V lookup: CDR1 SQVTM, CDR2 ANQGSEA. This CDR3 region has 13 residues. Trimming took 1 base from V and 8 from J, leaving 11 bases between them. Here the CDR3 reads CSVEGEGGEKLFF. DNA for the CDR3: TGCAGCGTTGAAGGGGAGGGTGGGGAAAAACTGTTTTTT.

The chain has TRBV18 and TRBJ2-1, with 14 bases that match TRBD2. Germline V gene lookup returns CDR1 KGHSH and CDR2 LQKENI. The CDR3 runs to 16 residues. After removal of 6 bases from V and 8 bases from J, the junction contained 9 bases not matched to a gene. As DNA, the CDR3 is TGTGCCAGCTCCCTCGGACTAGCGGGGGGATCGGATGAGCAGTTCTTC. As protein: CASSLGLAGGSDEQFF. Supplemented by reference TRBV18 and TRBJ2-1, the full variable domain reads NAGVMQNPRHLVRRRGQEARLRCSPMKGHSHVYWYRQLPEEGLKFMVYLQKENIIDESGMPKERFSAEFPKEGPSILRIQQVVRGDSAAYFCASSLGLAGGSDEQFFGPGTRLTVL.

This rearrangement joins TRBV7-9 to TRBJ1-5; D is ambiguous. Trimming took 7 bases from V and 0 from J, leaving 10 bases between them. CDR3 length equals 14 residues. Germline CDR1 SEHNR, CDR2 FQNEAQ (reference sequence). In nucleotides, the CDR3 is TGTGCCAGCACTCAAAAGGATAGCAATCAGCCCCAGCATTTT. Translation gives CASTQKDSNQPQHF.

V gene TRBV6-5 combines with J gene TRBJ1-4, with D uncertain. CDR3 length: 14 amino acids. V lost 2 bases and J 0 bases, leaving 4 bases between the germline ends. CDR1 and CDR2 from the germline V gene are MNHEY and SVGAGI. This CDR3 is CASSYGPTNEKLFF. In nucleotides, the CDR3 is TGTGCCAGCAGTTACGGGCCAACTAATGAAAAACTGTTTTTT.

This chain links TRBV6-6 with TRBJ1-1, with TRBD1 as a possible D gene (6 bases). Trimming shortened V by 5 bases and J by 4 bases, and 14 bases separated the two germline ends. Per the germline V gene, CDR1 is MNHNY and CDR2 is SVGAGI (reference sequence). This CDR3 comprises 14 residues. The CDR3 spells CASSQQGLSTEAFF. DNA of the CDR3: TGTGCCAGCAGTCAACAGGGTTTGAGCACTGAAGCTTTCTTT.

This sequence joins TRBV12-5 and TRBJ2-7; 9 bases line up with TRBD1. The CDR3 contains 18 residues. After removal of 4 bases from V and 3 bases from J, the junction contained 16 bases not matched to a gene. The germline V gene encodes CDR1 LGHNT and CDR2 FRNRAP. CDR3 nucleotide sequence: TGTGCTAGTGGTTCGTGGACAGGGGAAATTCTTCTGGACTACGAGCAGTACTTC. Its protein is CASGSWTGEILLDYEQYF.

The chain joins TRBV4-1 to TRBJ2-2, with a tentative D call TRBD1 (6 bases). The germline CDR1 and CDR2 sequences are MGHRA and YSYEKL. The CDR3 extends over 16 amino acids. Between the trimmed V and J ends, which lost 4 bases and 2 bases, there was a span of 14 bases. CDR3 residues: CASSRSGTTNTGELFF. CDR3 in DNA: TGCGCCAGCAGCCGATCCGGGACAACAAACACCGGGGAGCTGTTTTTT.

This clone was seen only once. CDR3 DNA sequence: TGTGCCAGCCGCCCTACAGGGAGCTCCTACAATGAGCAGTTCTTC. This translates into CASRPTGSSYNEQFF. This chain uses TRBV3-1 (or the pseudogene TRBV3-2) with TRBJ2-1, with D maybe TRBD1 (6 bases). The germline V gene has CDR1 LGHDT and CDR2 YNNKEL (reference sequence). The CDR3 loop spans 15 amino acids. Trimming shortened V by 8 bases and J by 0 bases, and 14 bases separated the two germline ends.

This clone was picked up one time. The chain couples TRBV18 to TRBJ2-2; 8 bases line up with TRBD1. The trim removed 4 bases at V and 1 base at J, leaving 2 bases unmatched. Germline values: CDR1 KGHSH, CDR2 LQKENI. The CDR3 is made up of 15 amino acids. In nucleotides, the CDR3 is TGTGCCAGCTCACTAGGACAGGGGAACACCGGGGAGCTGTTTTTT. Encoded protein: CASSLGQGNTGELFF.

The gene calls are TRBV4-2 and TRBJ1-1, with D hard to call. Germline-derived CDR1 and CDR2 are LGHNA and YNFKEQ. CDR3 length equals 13 residues. Trimming took 1 base from V and 4 from J, leaving 7 bases between them. This chain's CDR3 is CASSQGTGTEAFF. Here the CDR3 DNA reads TGTGCCAGCAGCCAAGGAACGGGCACTGAAGCTTTCTTT.

V usage is TRBV12-5 and J usage is TRBJ2-7, with 7 nucleotides matching TRBD1. The CDR3 loop spans 14 amino acids. Germline V lookup: CDR1 LGHNT, CDR2 FRNRAP. Trimming cost V 1 base and J 7 bases; bases outside gene matches: 7. The CDR3 reads CASGLGQGSDEQYF. CDR3 sequence (DNA): TGTGCTAGTGGTTTGGGACAGGGTAGTGATGAGCAGTACTTC.

The chain joins TRBV10-3 to TRBJ2-5; D call uncertain. The V and J ends lost 5 bases and 4 bases respectively, with 8 bases between them. The germline gives CDR1 ENHRY, CDR2 SYGVKD. This CDR3 spans 12 amino acids. CDR3 protein: CAISPDVETQYF. The CDR3 DNA sequence: TGTGCCATCAGTCCGGATGTAGAGACCCAGTACTTC.

The chain uses TRBV10-3 and TRBJ2-7; TRBD1 might be the D (6 bases). Germline V lookup: CDR1 ENHRY, CDR2 SYGVKD. The CDR3 consists of 14 residues. The V and J ends lost 2 bases and 3 bases respectively, with 11 bases between them. The CDR3 sequence is CAISEGRGYYEQYF. The CDR3 DNA sequence: TGTGCCATCAGTGAGGGCAGGGGCTACTACGAGCAGTACTTC.

The rearrangement links TRBV21-1 to TRBJ1-2; TRBD1, as called in the table, went unchecked against the DNA. TRBV21-1 is assigned pseudogene status. The CDR3 spans 15 residues. The CDR3 DNA follows: TGTGCCAGCAGCATCCAACCGGGACAGGCTTATGGCTACACCTTC. This codes for CASSIQPGQAYGYTF.

The CDR3 DNA reads as TGCAGCGTTGGTAGGTTTGAAGCTTTCTTT. Residues: CSVGRFEAFF. This chain uses TRBV29-1 with TRBJ1-1, with D uncertain. The CDR3 extends over 10 amino acids. The germline CDR1 and CDR2 sequences are SQVTM and ANQGSEA. The V gene lost 4 bases and the J gene lost 7 bases, with 7 bases spanning the gap.

This clone was seen just once. The V and J genes are TRBV7-8 and TRBJ1-5; 7 bases fit TRBD1. This CDR3 spans 16 amino acids. CDR1 is SGHVS and CDR2 is FQNEAQ in the germline V gene. J was trimmed by 2 bases and V by 1 base; bases with no gene match: 5. This chain's CDR3 is CASSLGQGIGNQPQHF. Here the CDR3 DNA reads TGTGCCAGCAGCTTAGGACAGGGAATTGGCAATCAGCCCCAGCATTTT.

The J gene is TRBJ1-1, the V gene TRBV5-5, with 9 nucleotides matching TRBD1. This CDR3 region has 13 residues. Trimming at V came to 4 bases and at J to 7 bases, leaving 5 bases not matched to a gene. Germline loops: CDR1 SGHKS, CDR2 YYEKEE (reference sequence). CDR3 residues: CASSPPGQGEAFF. The DNA of the CDR3 is TGTGCCAGCAGCCCCCCGGGACAGGGTGAAGCTTTCTTT.

V gene TRBV5-6 combines with J gene TRBJ2-1, with 12 bases that match TRBD2. The germline CDR1 and CDR2 sequences are SGHDT and YYEEEE. This CDR3 comprises 16 residues. The V segment lost 7 bases and the J segment 0 bases; nucleotides outside the gene matches: 5. The CDR3 DNA is TGTGCCAGCCTCGGACTAGCGGGGAGCTCCTACAATGAGCAGTTCTTC. It encodes CASLGLAGSSYNEQFF.

This rearrangement joins TRBV2 to TRBJ2-7; 10 bases match TRBD1. The CDR3 contains 16 residues. The germline CDR1 and CDR2 sequences are SNHLY and FYNNEI. Unmatched junction bases numbered 9, after V lost 3 bases and J lost 4 bases. The CDR3 DNA follows: TGTGCCAGCAGTGATATGTGGGACAGGGGCCGTTACGAGCAGTACTTC. This translates into CASSDMWDRGRYEQYF.